The T cell receptor beta chain under discussion was sequenced for a study of beta chain features in type 1 diabetes. The wider study: Examined across all samples were roughly 100 million sorted cells.

Isolated RNA was reverse transcribed in full, so expressed TCRB transcripts were sequenced. Assay used: immunoSEQ multiplex PCR; TCRdb lists only in-frame clones, some missing. The table includes roughly 450,000 clones, 10% to 12% detected once. This CDR3 has 13 amino acids. CDR1 SEHNR and CDR2 FQNEAQ come from the germline V gene (reference sequence). The ends were cut back, 3 bases at V and 3 bases at J, with 8 bases in the middle. The sequence came from a woman aged 18-35 years in good health. The specimen was naive CD4+ T cells from blood. The rearrangement joins TRBV7-9 to TRBJ2-5; tentative D call: TRBD1 (5 bases). The CDR3, as DNA: TGTGCCAGCAGCTTTAGCAGGGAAGAGACCCAGTACTTC. Its protein product is CASSFSREETQYF.